These 8 T cell receptor beta chains were all obtained from the same sample, sequenced in a study of beta chain features in type 1 diabetes. The whole isolated RNA underwent reverse transcription, so sequencing captured expressed TCRB transcripts. Only in-frame clones appear in the TCRdb table, and some are missing; sequencing was by immunoSEQ multiplex PCR. The sample has 350,000 to 450,000 clones, about 15% seen once; the top ten hold about 0.019%. What was sequenced was naive CD4+ T cells from blood. Source of these receptors: a woman between 18 and 29 years old in good health.

The rearrangement uses TRBV4-3 and TRBJ2-1; maybe TRBD1 (5 bases). The CDR3 is 13 amino acids. Germline loops: CDR1 LGHNA, CDR2 YSLEER. V was cut by 3 bases and J by 6 bases, with 9 bases left in between. For the CDR3, the DNA is TGCGCCAGCAGCCAGGCAGGGTTCAATGAGCAGTTCTTC. Protein product: CASSQAGFNEQFF.

This clone was seen a handful of times. CDR3 loop: CASSPSRSGANVLTF. CDR3 DNA sequence: TGTGCCAGCAGCCCTAGCCGATCTGGGGCCAACGTCCTGACTTTC. The chain uses TRBV2 and TRBJ2-6, with D possibly matching TRBD2 (5 bases). CDR1 is SNHLY and CDR2 is FYNNEI in the germline V gene. The ends were cut back, 6 bases at V and 1 base at J, with 10 bases in the middle. The CDR3 runs 15 residues.

This sequence joins TRBV6-5 and TRBJ2-5; 14 bases agree with TRBD2. The germline CDR1 and CDR2 sequences are MNHEY and SVGAGI. Germline trimming cut 8 bases from V and 5 bases from J; bases unmatched to any gene: 7. This CDR3 has 15 residues. The CDR3 loop is CASLRLAGGSETQYF. The DNA of the CDR3 is TGTGCCAGCCTACGACTAGCGGGAGGGTCGGAGACCCAGTACTTC.

This clone showed up just a few times. The chain employs TRBV29-1 and TRBJ2-7; a possible D gene is TRBD1 (5 bases). Germline CDR1 is SQVTM and CDR2 is ANQGSEA. The CDR3 sequence is 12 residues long. Trimming pared 7 bases from V and 3 bases from J, leaving 13 bases between. This chain's CDR3 is CSATPTGYEQYF. The CDR3 DNA reads as TGCAGCGCCACACCAACAGGCTACGAGCAGTACTTC.

Only a few counts were recorded for this clone. In nucleotides, the CDR3 is TGTGCCAGCAGCCTGCCCTCGGGGGGATGGGAGACCCAGTACTTC. It specifies CASSLPSGGWETQYF. V usage is TRBV27 and J usage is TRBJ2-5, with TRBD2 matching over 7 bases. CDR1 is MNHEY, CDR2 SMNVEV, per germline (reference sequence). Trimming cost V 6 bases and J 5 bases; bases outside gene matches: 12. There are 15 residues in the CDR3.

The chain has TRBV27 and TRBJ1-5; unclear D gene. Trimming left V 9 bases short and J 2 bases short, with 8 bases between. Germline lookup yields CDR1 MNHEY and CDR2 SMNVEV (reference sequence). This CDR3 is built from 12 residues. The CDR3 reads CARAACNQPQHF. Here the CDR3 DNA reads TGTGCCAGGGCCGCATGCAATCAGCCCCAGCATTTT.

The V gene is TRBV29-1, the J gene TRBJ2-3; TRBD2 matches at 9 bases. The germline V gene has CDR1 SQVTM and CDR2 ANQGSEA. The V segment lost 4 bases and the J segment 3 bases; nucleotides outside the gene matches: 5. The CDR3 runs 14 residues. The CDR3 DNA reads as TGCAGCGTTGGCGTAGCGGGAGTGACAGATACGCAGTATTTT. Its translation: CSVGVAGVTDTQYF.

The chain has TRBV14 and TRBJ1-2; perhaps TRBD1 as D (5 bases). The V gene lost 3 bases and the J gene lost 7 bases, with 15 bases spanning the gap. The length of the CDR3 is 14 residues. Germline-derived CDR1 and CDR2 are SGHDN and FVKESK. CDR3 nucleotide sequence: TGTGCCAGCAGCCAGTCAAGGGGTCTAACTGGCTACACCTTC. Its translation: CASSQSRGLTGYTF.